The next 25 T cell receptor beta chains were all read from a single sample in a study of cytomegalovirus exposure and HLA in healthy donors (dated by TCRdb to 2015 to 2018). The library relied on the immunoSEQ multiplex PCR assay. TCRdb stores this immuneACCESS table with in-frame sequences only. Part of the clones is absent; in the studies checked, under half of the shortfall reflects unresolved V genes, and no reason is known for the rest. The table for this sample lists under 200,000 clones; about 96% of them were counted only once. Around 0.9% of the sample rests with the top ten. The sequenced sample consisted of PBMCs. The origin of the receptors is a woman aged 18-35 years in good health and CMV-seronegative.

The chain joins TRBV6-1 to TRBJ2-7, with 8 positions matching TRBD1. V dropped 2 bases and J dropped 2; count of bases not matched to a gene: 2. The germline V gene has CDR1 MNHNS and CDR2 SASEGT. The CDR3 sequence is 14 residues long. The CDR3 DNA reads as TGTGCCAGCAGTGAACAGGGGGCGCCCTACGAGCAGTACTTC. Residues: CASSEQGAPYEQYF.

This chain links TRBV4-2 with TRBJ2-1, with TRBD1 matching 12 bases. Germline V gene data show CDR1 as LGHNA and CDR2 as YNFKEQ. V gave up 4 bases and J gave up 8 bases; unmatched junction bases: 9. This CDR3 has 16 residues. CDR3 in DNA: TGTGCCAGCAGCCCCCCGGGACAGGGGGCTGTGGATGAGCAGTTCTTC. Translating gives CASSPPGQGAVDEQFF.

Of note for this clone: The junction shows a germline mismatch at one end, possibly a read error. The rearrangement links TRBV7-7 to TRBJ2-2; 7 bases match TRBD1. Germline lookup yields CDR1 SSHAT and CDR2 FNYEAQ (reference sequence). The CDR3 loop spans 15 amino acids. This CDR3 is CASSLDRANTGELFF. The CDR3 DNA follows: TGTGCTAGCAGCTTAGACAGGGCGAACACCGGGGAGCTGTTTTTT.

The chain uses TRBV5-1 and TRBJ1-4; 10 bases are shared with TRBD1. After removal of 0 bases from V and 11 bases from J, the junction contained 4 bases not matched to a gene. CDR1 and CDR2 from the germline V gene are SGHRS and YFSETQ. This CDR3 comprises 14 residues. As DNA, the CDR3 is TGCGCCAGCAGCTTGGATATGGGACAGGGGAAACTGTTTTTT. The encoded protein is CASSLDMGQGKLFF.

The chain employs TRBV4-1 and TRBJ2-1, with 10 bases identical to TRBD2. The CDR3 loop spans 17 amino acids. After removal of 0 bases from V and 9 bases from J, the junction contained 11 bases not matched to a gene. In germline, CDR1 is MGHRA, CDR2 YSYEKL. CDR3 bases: TGCGCCAGCAGCCAAGATTTTCGGGGACTAGCGTACCTTGAGCAGTTCTTC. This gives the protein CASSQDFRGLAYLEQFF.

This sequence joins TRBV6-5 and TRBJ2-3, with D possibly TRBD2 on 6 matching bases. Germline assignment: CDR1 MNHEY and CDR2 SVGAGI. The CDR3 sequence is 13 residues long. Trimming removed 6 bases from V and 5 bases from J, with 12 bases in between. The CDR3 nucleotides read TGTGCCAGCAGGCCTTCGGAGGGAGATACGCAGTATTTT. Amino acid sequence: CASRPSEGDTQYF.

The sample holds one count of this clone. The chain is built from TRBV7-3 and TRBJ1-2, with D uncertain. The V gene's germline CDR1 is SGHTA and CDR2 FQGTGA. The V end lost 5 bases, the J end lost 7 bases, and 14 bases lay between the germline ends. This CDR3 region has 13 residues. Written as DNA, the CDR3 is TGTGCCAGCAGCCCAACCGCCTCGAGTGGCTACACCTTC. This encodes CASSPTASSGYTF.

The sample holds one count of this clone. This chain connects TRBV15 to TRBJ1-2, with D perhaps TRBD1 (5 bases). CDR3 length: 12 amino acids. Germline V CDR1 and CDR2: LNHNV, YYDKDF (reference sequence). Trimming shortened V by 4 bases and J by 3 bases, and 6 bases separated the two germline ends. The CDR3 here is CATSIGDYGYTF. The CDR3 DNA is TGTGCCACCAGCATAGGGGACTATGGCTACACCTTC.

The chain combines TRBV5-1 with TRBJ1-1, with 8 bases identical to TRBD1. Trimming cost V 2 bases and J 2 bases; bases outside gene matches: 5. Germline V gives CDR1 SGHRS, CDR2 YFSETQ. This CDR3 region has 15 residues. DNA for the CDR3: TGCGCCAGCAGCTTTTTATCAGGGGGCAACACTGAAGCTTTCTTT. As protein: CASSFLSGGNTEAFF. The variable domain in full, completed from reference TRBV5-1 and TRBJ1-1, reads KAGVTQTPRYLIKTRGQQVTLSCSPISGHRSVSWYQQTPGQGLQFLFEYFSETQRNKGNFPGRFSGRQFSNSRSEMNVSTLELGDSALYLCASSFLSGGNTEAFFGQGTRLTVV.

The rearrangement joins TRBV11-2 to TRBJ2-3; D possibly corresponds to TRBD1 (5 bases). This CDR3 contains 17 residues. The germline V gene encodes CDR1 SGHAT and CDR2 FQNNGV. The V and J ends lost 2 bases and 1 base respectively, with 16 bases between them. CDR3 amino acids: CASSLRTRRAGTDTQYF. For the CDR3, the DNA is TGTGCCAGCAGCTTAAGGACAAGAAGGGCAGGCACAGATACGCAGTATTTT. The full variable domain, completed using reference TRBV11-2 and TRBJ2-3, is EAGVAQSPRYKIIEKRQSVAFWCNPISGHATLYWYQQILGQGPKLLIQFQNNGVVDDSQLPKDRFSAERLKGVDSTLKIQPAKLEDSAVYLCASSLRTRRAGTDTQYFGPGTRLTVL.

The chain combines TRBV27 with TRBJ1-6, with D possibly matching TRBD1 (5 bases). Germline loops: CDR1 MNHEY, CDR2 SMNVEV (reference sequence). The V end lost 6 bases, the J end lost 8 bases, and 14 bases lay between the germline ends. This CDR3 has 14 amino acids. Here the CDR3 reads CASSPGGGYSPLHF. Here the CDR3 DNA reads TGTGCCAGCAGCCCGGGGGGTGGATATTCACCCCTCCACTTT.

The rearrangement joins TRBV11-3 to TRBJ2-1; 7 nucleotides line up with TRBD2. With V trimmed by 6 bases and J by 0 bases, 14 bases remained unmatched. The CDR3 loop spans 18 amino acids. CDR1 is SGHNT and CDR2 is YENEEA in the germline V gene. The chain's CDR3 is CASSDSWYGEGSYNEQFF. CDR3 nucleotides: TGTGCCAGCAGTGATTCTTGGTACGGGGAGGGCTCCTACAATGAGCAGTTCTTC.

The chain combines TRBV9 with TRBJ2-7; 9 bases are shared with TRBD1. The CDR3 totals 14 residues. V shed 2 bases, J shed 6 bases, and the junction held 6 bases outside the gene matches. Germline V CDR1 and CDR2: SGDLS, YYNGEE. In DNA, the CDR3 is TGTGCCAGCAGCGTCGGGACAGGGTCTTTCGAGCAGTACTTC. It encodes CASSVGTGSFEQYF.

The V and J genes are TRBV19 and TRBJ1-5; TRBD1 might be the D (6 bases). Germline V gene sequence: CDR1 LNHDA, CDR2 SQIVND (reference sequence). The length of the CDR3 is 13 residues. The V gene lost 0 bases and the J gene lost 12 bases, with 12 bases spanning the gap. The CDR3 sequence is CASSIDAATGQHF. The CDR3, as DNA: TGTGCCAGTAGTATAGATGCAGCGACAGGCCAGCATTTT.

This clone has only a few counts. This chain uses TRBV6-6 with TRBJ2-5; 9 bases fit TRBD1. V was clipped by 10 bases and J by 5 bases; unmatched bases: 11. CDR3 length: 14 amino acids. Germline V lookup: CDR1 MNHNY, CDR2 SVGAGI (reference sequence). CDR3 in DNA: TGTGCCACCGGGGGAACAGGGGGCGACGAGACCCAGTACTTC. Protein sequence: CATGGTGGDETQYF.

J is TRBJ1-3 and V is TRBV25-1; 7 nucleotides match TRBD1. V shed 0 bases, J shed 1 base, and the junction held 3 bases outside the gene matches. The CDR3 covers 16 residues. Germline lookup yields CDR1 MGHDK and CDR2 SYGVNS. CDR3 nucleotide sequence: TGTGCCAGCAGTGAATACCGCAGGGGGTCTGGAAACACCATATATTTT. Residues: CASSEYRRGSGNTIYF.

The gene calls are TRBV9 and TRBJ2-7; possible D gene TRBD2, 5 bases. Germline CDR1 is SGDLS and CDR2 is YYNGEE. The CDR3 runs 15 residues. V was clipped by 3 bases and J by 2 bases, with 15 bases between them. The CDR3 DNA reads TGTGCCAGCAGCGCCGGACTTGATGCAACCTACGAGCAGTACTTC. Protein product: CASSAGLDATYEQYF.

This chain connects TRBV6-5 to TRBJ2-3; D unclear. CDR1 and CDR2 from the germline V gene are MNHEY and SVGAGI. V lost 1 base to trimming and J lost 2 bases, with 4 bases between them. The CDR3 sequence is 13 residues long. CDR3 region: CASSYYNTDTQYF. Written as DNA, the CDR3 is TGTGCCAGCAGTTACTATAACACAGATACGCAGTATTTT.

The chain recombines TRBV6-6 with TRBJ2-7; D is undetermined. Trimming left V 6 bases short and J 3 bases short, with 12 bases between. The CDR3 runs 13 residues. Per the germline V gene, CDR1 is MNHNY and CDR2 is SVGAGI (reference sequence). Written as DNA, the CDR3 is TGTGCCAGCAGGGCCGTCAGCGTCTACGAGCAGTACTTC. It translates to CASRAVSVYEQYF.

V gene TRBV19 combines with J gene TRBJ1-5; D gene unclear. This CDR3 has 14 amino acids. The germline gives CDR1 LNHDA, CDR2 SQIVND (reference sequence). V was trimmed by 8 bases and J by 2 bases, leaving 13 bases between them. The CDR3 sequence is CASSYGYGNQPQHF. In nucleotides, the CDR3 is TGTGCCAGTTCCTATGGTTATGGCAATCAGCCCCAGCATTTT.

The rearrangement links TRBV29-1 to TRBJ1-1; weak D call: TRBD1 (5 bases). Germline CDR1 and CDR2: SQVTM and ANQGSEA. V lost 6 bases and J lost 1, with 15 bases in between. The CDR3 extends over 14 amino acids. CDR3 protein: CSVAPGGKNTEAFF. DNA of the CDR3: TGCAGCGTAGCCCCCGGGGGGAAGAACACTGAAGCTTTCTTT.

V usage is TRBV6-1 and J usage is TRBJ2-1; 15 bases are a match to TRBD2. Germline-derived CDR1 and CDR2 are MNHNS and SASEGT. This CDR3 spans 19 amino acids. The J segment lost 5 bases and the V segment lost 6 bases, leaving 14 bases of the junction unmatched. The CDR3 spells CASRETGTSGGRGNNEQFF. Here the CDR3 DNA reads TGTGCCAGCAGGGAAACCGGGACTAGCGGGGGGCGGGGGAACAATGAGCAGTTCTTC.

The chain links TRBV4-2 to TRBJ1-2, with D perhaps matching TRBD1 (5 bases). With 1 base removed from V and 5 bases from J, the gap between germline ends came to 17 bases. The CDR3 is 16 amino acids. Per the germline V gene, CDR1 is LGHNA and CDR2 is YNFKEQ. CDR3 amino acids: CASSQAWGDGVYGYTF. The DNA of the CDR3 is TGTGCCAGCAGCCAAGCTTGGGGGGACGGAGTATATGGCTACACCTTC.

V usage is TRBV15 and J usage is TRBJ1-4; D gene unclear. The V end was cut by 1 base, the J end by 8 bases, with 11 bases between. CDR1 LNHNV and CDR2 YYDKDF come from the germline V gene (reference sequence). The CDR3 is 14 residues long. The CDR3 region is CATSRGGGGEKLFF. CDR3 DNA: TGTGCCACCAGCAGAGGGGGTGGCGGGGAAAAACTGTTTTTT.

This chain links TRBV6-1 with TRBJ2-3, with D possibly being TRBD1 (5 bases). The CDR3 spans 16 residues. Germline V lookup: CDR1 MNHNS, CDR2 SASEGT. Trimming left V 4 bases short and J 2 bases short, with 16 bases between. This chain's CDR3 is CASSVQGVRTTDTQYF. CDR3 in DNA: TGTGCCAGCAGTGTTCAAGGGGTCAGAACCACAGATACGCAGTATTTT.